What follows is one T cell receptor (beta chain) and its context. Assay: immunoSEQ multiplex PCR; the TCRdb copy retains only in-frame clones and omits some. The sample holds around 21,000 clones, around 68% seen once. This specimen belongs to a study of cytotoxic CD8 clonotypes in ibrutinib-treated CLL. Germline CDR1 is MDHEN and CDR2 is SYDVKM. Trimming removed 5 bases from V and 6 bases from J; junction bases left unmatched: 6. The CDR3 loop spans 15 amino acids. This TCR was sampled from a human donor with chronic lymphocytic leukemia. The specimen was PBMCs, collected before ibrutinib treatment. The rearrangement uses TRBV28 and TRBJ2-1; 11 bases line up with TRBD2. Here the CDR3 DNA reads TGTGCCAGCAGTATTGGGACTAGCGGTGGCAATGAGCAGTTCTTC. The encoded protein is CASSIGTSGGNEQFF.